A selection of T cell receptor beta chains follows, all from one sample in a study of T cells in Graves' hyperthyroidism and ophthalmopathy. TCRdb reprocessed the multiplex PCR reads via MiXCR and lists one record per CDR3 protein. The table includes about 300,000 distinct CDR3 sequences, roughly 19% detected once. Source material: blood. These receptors were taken from a man between 45 and 60 years old with Graves' ophthalmopathy. CDR3s include the opening cysteine and the closing phenylalanine or tryptophan. The order of the fields is V gene, clone size, J gene, D gene, CDR3 protein, CDR3 DNA. A D gene is named only where the DNA matches it firmly. A clone size is listed for some rows: how often the clone was seen (once, few, many), or a class if it is expanded.

V gene: TRBV20-1; clone size: -; J gene: TRBJ2-3; D gene: -; CDR3 protein: CSALGDTDTQYF; CDR3 DNA: TGCAGTGCCCTAGGGGATACAGATACGCAGTATTTT
V gene: TRBV6-1; clone size: -; J gene: TRBJ2-7; D gene: -; CDR3 protein: CASSPGGPQYEQYF; CDR3 DNA: TGTGCCAGCAGTCCCGGCGGACCCCAATACGAGCAGTACTTC
V gene: TRBV10-3; clone size: many; J gene: TRBJ2-7; D gene: -; CDR3 protein: CAISESRGAHEQYF; CDR3 DNA: TGTGCCATCAGTGAGTCAAGGGGGGCCCACGAGCAGTACTTC
V gene: TRBV20-1; clone size: -; J gene: TRBJ2-1; D gene: TRBD1; CDR3 protein: CSASGIGGDNEQFF; CDR3 DNA: TGCAGTGCTAGCGGGATAGGGGGCGACAATGAGCAGTTCTTC
V gene: TRBV27; clone size: once; J gene: TRBJ2-3; D gene: -; CDR3 protein: CASRRDPPSDTQYF; CDR3 DNA: TGTGCCAGCAGAAGGGACCCCCCCTCCGATACGCAGTATTTT
V gene: TRBV20-1; clone size: -; J gene: TRBJ2-2; D gene: TRBD2; CDR3 protein: CSARGIAGPNTGELFF; CDR3 DNA: TGCAGTGCTAGAGGCATAGCGGGACCCAACACCGGGGAGCTGTTTTTT
V gene: TRBV20-1; clone size: -; J gene: TRBJ2-3; D gene: -; CDR3 protein: CSARDIAGGQGGTDTQYF; CDR3 DNA: TGCAGTGCTAGAGACATAGCGGGAGGACAGGGGGGGACAGATACGCAGTATTTT
V gene: TRBV6-1; clone size: many; J gene: TRBJ2-5; D gene: -; CDR3 protein: CASRSEGETQYF; CDR3 DNA: TGTGCCAGCAGATCGGAAGGGGAGACCCAGTACTTC
V gene: TRBV18; clone size: few; J gene: TRBJ1-2; D gene: -; CDR3 protein: CASSLTDSGGGYTF; CDR3 DNA: TGTGCCAGCAGCTTAACTGATTCTGGAGGTGGCTACACCTTC
V gene: TRBV6-5; clone size: few; J gene: TRBJ2-7; D gene: -; CDR3 protein: CASSYTSSYEQYF; CDR3 DNA: TGTGCCAGCAGTTACACGAGCTCCTACGAGCAGTACTTC
V gene: TRBV2; clone size: many; J gene: TRBJ2-7; D gene: -; CDR3 protein: CASGGAAYEQYF; CDR3 DNA: TGTGCCAGCGGAGGAGCTGCCTACGAGCAGTACTTC
V gene: TRBV6-1; clone size: -; J gene: TRBJ2-3; D gene: TRBD2; CDR3 protein: CASSVTSDNTDTQYF; CDR3 DNA: TGTGCCAGCAGTGTTACTAGCGACAACACAGATACGCAGTATTTT
V gene: TRBV4-2; clone size: -; J gene: TRBJ2-5; D gene: -; CDR3 protein: CASSQPAGLETQYF; CDR3 DNA: TGTGCCAGCAGCCAACCGGCTGGGTTGGAGACCCAGTACTTC
V gene: TRBV19; clone size: -; J gene: TRBJ1-5; D gene: -; CDR3 protein: CAIGAQPQHF; CDR3 DNA: TGTGCCATTGGGGCGCAGCCCCAGCATTTT
V gene: TRBV28; clone size: many; J gene: TRBJ2-1; D gene: TRBD2; CDR3 protein: CATTSFLAGDIYNEQFF; CDR3 DNA: TGTGCCACCACTTCTTTCTTAGCGGGAGACATATACAATGAGCAGTTCTTC
V gene: TRBV24-1; clone size: -; J gene: TRBJ2-1; D gene: -; CDR3 protein: CATSDLKRMSSYNEQFF; CDR3 DNA: TGTGCCACCAGTGATTTGAAGCGCATGAGCTCCTACAATGAGCAGTTCTTC
V gene: TRBV7-2; clone size: many; J gene: TRBJ2-6; D gene: -; CDR3 protein: CASRGGGSTLSGANVLTF; CDR3 DNA: TGTGCCAGCAGGGGAGGGGGGAGTACGCTCTCTGGGGCCAACGTCCTGACTTTC
V gene: TRBV12-3/TRBV12-4; clone size: many; J gene: TRBJ1-2; D gene: -; CDR3 protein: CASSFATDWANYGYTF; CDR3 DNA: TGTGCCAGCAGTTTTGCGACGGACTGGGCTAACTATGGCTACACCTTC
V gene: TRBV28; clone size: many; J gene: TRBJ2-1; D gene: TRBD2; CDR3 protein: CASRRGGSEQFF; CDR3 DNA: TGTGCCAGCAGACGGGGGGGGAGTGAGCAGTTCTTC
V gene: TRBV3-1; clone size: many; J gene: TRBJ1-2; D gene: TRBD1; CDR3 protein: CASSPEQGAGGYTF; CDR3 DNA: TGTGCCAGCAGCCCTGAACAGGGGGCTGGTGGCTACACCTTC
V gene: TRBV6-1; clone size: -; J gene: TRBJ2-3; D gene: -; CDR3 protein: CASSDGSATDTQYF; CDR3 DNA: TGTGCCAGCAGTGATGGGAGCGCCACAGATACGCAGTATTTT
V gene: TRBV20-1; clone size: once; J gene: TRBJ2-2; D gene: TRBD2; CDR3 protein: CSAGTSGSNTGELFF; CDR3 DNA: TGCAGTGCGGGGACTAGCGGGTCGAACACCGGGGAGCTGTTTTTT
V gene: TRBV19; clone size: -; J gene: TRBJ1-1; D gene: -; CDR3 protein: CASQMGRQRNTEAFF; CDR3 DNA: TGTGCCAGTCAAATGGGGCGACAGCGGAACACTGAAGCTTTCTTT
V gene: TRBV5-6; clone size: few; J gene: TRBJ2-2; D gene: -; CDR3 protein: CASSREYDTGELFF; CDR3 DNA: TGTGCCAGCAGTCGGGAGTACGACACCGGGGAGCTGTTTTTT
V gene: TRBV9; clone size: many; J gene: TRBJ2-5; D gene: -; CDR3 protein: CASSVASGGPTQYF; CDR3 DNA: TGTGCCAGCAGCGTAGCTTCTGGAGGACCGACCCAGTACTTC
V gene: TRBV5-1; clone size: many; J gene: TRBJ1-1; D gene: -; CDR3 protein: CASSPAHRVTNTEAFF; CDR3 DNA: TGCGCCAGCAGCCCCGCTCATAGGGTGACGAACACTGAAGCTTTCTTT
V gene: TRBV5-1; clone size: few; J gene: TRBJ2-5; D gene: -; CDR3 protein: CASSLELETQYF; CDR3 DNA: TGCGCCAGCAGCTTGGAATTAGAGACCCAGTACTTC
V gene: TRBV28; clone size: few; J gene: TRBJ1-5; D gene: -; CDR3 protein: CASSPILGNQPQHF; CDR3 DNA: TGTGCCAGCAGTCCCATTCTAGGGAATCAGCCCCAGCATTTT
V gene: TRBV2; clone size: many; J gene: TRBJ2-7; D gene: TRBD2; CDR3 protein: CASSEAGGDEQYF; CDR3 DNA: TGTGCCAGCAGTGAAGCGGGAGGGGATGAGCAGTACTTC
V gene: TRBV6-2/TRBV6-3; clone size: many; J gene: TRBJ2-7; D gene: -; CDR3 protein: CASTQHPGTQSSYEQYF; CDR3 DNA: TGTGCCAGCACCCAACATCCCGGGACTCAAAGCTCCTACGAGCAGTACTTC
V gene: TRBV19; clone size: -; J gene: TRBJ2-2; D gene: TRBD2; CDR3 protein: CASSISGLAGSTGELFF; CDR3 DNA: TGTGCCAGTAGTATCTCGGGACTAGCGGGATCCACCGGGGAGCTGTTTTTT
V gene: TRBV5-1; clone size: few; J gene: TRBJ2-7; D gene: TRBD1; CDR3 protein: CASRRTDRTYEQYF; CDR3 DNA: TGCGCCAGCAGAAGAACGGACAGGACCTACGAGCAGTACTTC
V gene: TRBV30; clone size: many; J gene: TRBJ1-2; D gene: TRBD1; CDR3 protein: CAWNTGEGKRYTF; CDR3 DNA: TGTGCCTGGAATACAGGGGAAGGGAAGCGCTACACCTTC
V gene: TRBV5-1; clone size: -; J gene: TRBJ2-3; D gene: TRBD2; CDR3 protein: CASSLGDSGRVTQYF; CDR3 DNA: TGCGCCAGCAGCTTGGGCGATAGCGGGAGGGTTACGCAGTATTTT
V gene: TRBV13; clone size: few; J gene: TRBJ2-2; D gene: -; CDR3 protein: CASSLREPEVVGAGELFF; CDR3 DNA: TGTGCCAGCAGCTTAAGAGAGCCTGAAGTGGTTGGAGCCGGGGAGCTGTTTTTT
V gene: TRBV7-9; clone size: once; J gene: TRBJ1-2; D gene: TRBD1; CDR3 protein: CASSANRGGYTF; CDR3 DNA: TGCGCCAGCAGCGCAAACAGGGGAGGCTACACCTTC
V gene: TRBV18; clone size: -; J gene: TRBJ2-7; D gene: -; CDR3 protein: CASSPRDKSYEQYF; CDR3 DNA: TGTGCCAGCTCACCTAGGGACAAGTCCTACGAGCAGTACTTC
V gene: TRBV5-1; clone size: -; J gene: TRBJ2-1; D gene: -; CDR3 protein: CASSLAGVGGFASYNEQFF; CDR3 DNA: TGCGCCAGCAGCTTGGCCGGGGTTGGAGGCTTTGCCTCCTACAATGAGCAGTTCTTC
V gene: TRBV29-1; clone size: -; J gene: TRBJ2-7; D gene: -; CDR3 protein: CSVEVGAYEQYF; CDR3 DNA: TGCAGCGTTGAGGTCGGCGCCTACGAGCAGTACTTC
V gene: TRBV7-9; clone size: few; J gene: TRBJ1-2; D gene: TRBD1; CDR3 protein: CASSLDRGNIATGYTF; CDR3 DNA: TGTGCCAGCAGCTTAGACAGGGGGAACATCGCTACGGGCTACACCTTC
V gene: TRBV5-1; clone size: -; J gene: TRBJ2-5; D gene: TRBD2; CDR3 protein: CASSGGLAGPPNQETQYF; CDR3 DNA: TGCGCCAGCAGCGGGGGACTAGCGGGGCCTCCTAACCAAGAGACCCAGTACTTC
V gene: TRBV5-4; clone size: few; J gene: TRBJ1-5; D gene: -; CDR3 protein: CASSLRGGDQPQHF; CDR3 DNA: TGTGCCAGCAGCTTGCGAGGGGGAGATCAGCCCCAGCATTTT
V gene: TRBV5-1; clone size: -; J gene: TRBJ2-1; D gene: -; CDR3 protein: CASSLGDLNNEQFF; CDR3 DNA: TGCGCCAGCAGTCTGGGCGACTTAAACAATGAGCAGTTCTTC
V gene: TRBV6-1; clone size: -; J gene: TRBJ1-5; D gene: -; CDR3 protein: CASSSSVDSDNQPQHF; CDR3 DNA: TGTGCCAGCAGCTCAAGCGTGGACAGCGACAATCAGCCCCAGCATTTT
V gene: TRBV20-1; clone size: -; J gene: TRBJ1-3; D gene: TRBD1; CDR3 protein: CSATRDRALSGNTIYF; CDR3 DNA: TGCAGTGCTACCCGGGACAGGGCCCTCTCTGGAAACACCATATATTTT
V gene: TRBV2; clone size: -; J gene: TRBJ2-7; D gene: -; CDR3 protein: CASSDSGEEQYF; CDR3 DNA: TGTGCCAGCAGTGACTCCGGAGAAGAGCAGTACTTC
V gene: TRBV2; clone size: -; J gene: TRBJ2-5; D gene: -; CDR3 protein: CASSEVRVTVGETQYF; CDR3 DNA: TGTGCCAGCAGTGAGGTACGGGTGACAGTAGGAGAGACCCAGTACTTC
V gene: TRBV19; clone size: -; J gene: TRBJ1-6; D gene: -; CDR3 protein: CASSPRGGDSPLHF; CDR3 DNA: TGTGCCAGTAGTCCCCGCGGAGGGGATTCACCCCTCCACTTT
V gene: TRBV27; clone size: many; J gene: TRBJ2-7; D gene: TRBD1; CDR3 protein: CASKRTGSYEQYF; CDR3 DNA: TGTGCCAGCAAGCGGACAGGGTCTTACGAGCAGTACTTC
V gene: TRBV6-1; clone size: few; J gene: TRBJ2-1; D gene: TRBD2; CDR3 protein: CAGRRTSGPLSSYNEQFF; CDR3 DNA: TGTGCCGGCCGTCGGACTAGCGGACCATTAAGCTCCTACAATGAGCAGTTCTTC
V gene: TRBV3-1; clone size: many; J gene: TRBJ1-2; D gene: -; CDR3 protein: CASSQGSQGVAYTF; CDR3 DNA: TGTGCCAGCAGCCAAGGTTCCCAAGGAGTTGCCTACACCTTC
V gene: TRBV20-1; clone size: -; J gene: TRBJ2-5; D gene: -; CDR3 protein: CSATQPPETQYF; CDR3 DNA: TGCAGTGCCACTCAACCTCCCGAGACCCAGTACTTC
V gene: TRBV18; clone size: -; J gene: TRBJ1-2; D gene: -; CDR3 protein: CASSPSGSRTNYGYTF; CDR3 DNA: TGTGCCAGCTCACCATCCGGCTCCAGGACTAACTATGGCTACACCTTC
V gene: TRBV30; clone size: -; J gene: TRBJ2-3; D gene: TRBD2; CDR3 protein: CAWSVQAGGTDTQYF; CDR3 DNA: TGTGCCTGGAGTGTACAGGCGGGAGGCACAGATACGCAGTATTTT
V gene: TRBV4-1; clone size: -; J gene: TRBJ1-3; D gene: -; CDR3 protein: CASSQDGTSANGNTIYF; CDR3 DNA: TGCGCCAGCAGCCAAGACGGGACGTCAGCTAATGGAAACACCATATATTTT